This T cell receptor (beta chain) was retrieved from a study of somatic mutations in cytotoxic T cells in rheumatoid arthritis. About the study: Sorted by flow to nearly 100% purity were some V beta antibody-stained T-cell populations, including V beta1+ cells sequenced for TCRB.

Profiled with immunoSEQ multiplex PCR; TCRdb holds only in-frame clones, not every one. In the table there are roughly 15,000 clones, approximately 84% of which are singletons. The germline V gene encodes CDR1 SGHVS and CDR2 FQNEAQ. The CDR3 extends over 14 amino acids. Trimming took off 0 bases at V and 7 bases at J, with 13 bases between the two ends. The chain employs TRBV7-8 and TRBJ2-7; D gene unclear. Sequencing was done on a sample of CD8+ T cells sorted from blood. This TCR derives from an adult with rheumatoid arthritis. In DNA, the CDR3 is TGTGCCAGCAGCTTAGCTAGCACCCTCGGGGAGCAGTACTTC. It translates to CASSLASTLGEQYF.